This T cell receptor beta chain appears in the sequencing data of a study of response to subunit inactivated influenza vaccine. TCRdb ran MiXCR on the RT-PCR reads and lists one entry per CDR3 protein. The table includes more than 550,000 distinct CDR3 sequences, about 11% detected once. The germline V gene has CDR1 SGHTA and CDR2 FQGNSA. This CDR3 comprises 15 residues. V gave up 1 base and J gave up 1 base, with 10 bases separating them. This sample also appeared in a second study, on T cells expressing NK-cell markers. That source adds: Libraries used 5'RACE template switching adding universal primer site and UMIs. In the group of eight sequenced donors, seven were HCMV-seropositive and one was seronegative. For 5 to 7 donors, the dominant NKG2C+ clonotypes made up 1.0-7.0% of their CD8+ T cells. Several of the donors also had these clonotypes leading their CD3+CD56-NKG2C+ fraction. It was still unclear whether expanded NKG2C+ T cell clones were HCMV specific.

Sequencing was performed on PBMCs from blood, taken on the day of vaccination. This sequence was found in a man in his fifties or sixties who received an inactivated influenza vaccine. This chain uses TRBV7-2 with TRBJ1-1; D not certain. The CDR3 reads CASSLVPGTNTEAFF. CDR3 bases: TGTGCCAGCAGCTTAGTTCCAGGAACGAACACTGAAGCTTTCTTT. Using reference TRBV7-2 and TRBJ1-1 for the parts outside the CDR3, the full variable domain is GAGVSQSPSNKVTEKGKDVELRCDPISGHTALYWYRQSLGQGLEFLIYFQGNSAPDKSGLPSDRFSAERTGGSVSTLTIQRTQQEDSAVYLCASSLVPGTNTEAFFGQGTRLTVV.